The subject of this entry is one TCR beta chain. The time point was: late/post reinfection, 12 to 24 weeks after detection. No in vitro expansion preceded TCR sequencing of the sorted cells. Clones were sequenced by immunoSEQ multiplex PCR, and TCRdb holds only the in-frame ones, with some missing. The sample consists of some 50,000 clones, 75% to 90% of them appearing once. Per the germline V gene, CDR1 is SGHNT and CDR2 is YYREEE (reference sequence). CDR3 size: 14 residues. The V and J ends lost 6 bases and 5 bases respectively, with 14 bases between them. The data originate from a study of memory CD8 T cells in hepatitis C reinfection.

The receptor's source is a young man with hepatitis C virus infection. This sequence joins TRBV5-4 and TRBJ2-2, with TRBD2 as a possible D gene (6 bases). Sequenced input: naive CD8+ T cells sorted from blood. The CDR3 sequence is CASNPSERTGELFF. CDR3 bases: TGTGCCAGCAACCCTAGCGAAAGAACCGGGGAGCTGTTTTTT. Full variable domain (rest looked up from reference TRBV5-4 and TRBJ2-2): ETGVTQSPTHLIKTRGQQVTLRCSSQSGHNTVSWYQQALGQGPQFIFQYYREEENGRGNFPPRFSGLQFPNYSSELNVNALELDDSALYLCASNPSERTGELFFGEGSRLTVL.